Below, 6 T cell receptor beta chains from the same sample are listed, as sequenced in a study of cytomegalovirus exposure and HLA in healthy donors. PCR involved 60 Vbeta and 13 Jbeta primers. Produced via immunoSEQ multiplex PCR; TCRdb's table is partial and in-frame only. This sample has over 100,000 clones, with around 74% found just once. The sequenced sample consisted of PBMCs. These receptors were obtained from a man under 40 in good health and CMV-seropositive.

The chain recombines TRBV19 with TRBJ2-1; TRBD2 agrees at 9 bases. The V segment lost 0 bases and the J segment 8 bases; nucleotides outside the gene matches: 11. The CDR3 has 17 amino acids. CDR1 and CDR2 (germline): LNHDA, SQIVND (reference sequence). DNA of the CDR3: TGTGCCAGTAGTATAGATCCGGGACTAGCCCCATTCTATGAGCAGTTCTTC. This encodes CASSIDPGLAPFYEQFF.

The CDR3: CASSLLRGQGAGGQPQHF. CDR3 nucleotides: TGTGCCAGCAGCTTGCTCCGTGGACAGGGGGCTGGCGGTCAGCCCCAGCATTTT. J is TRBJ1-5 and V is TRBV5-8, with 11 bases aligning to TRBD1. The germline V gene has CDR1 SGHTS and CDR2 YDEGEE. The trim removed 1 base at V and 6 bases at J, leaving 12 bases unmatched. This CDR3 is built from 18 residues. Using reference TRBV5-8 and TRBJ1-5 for the parts outside the CDR3, the full variable domain is EAGVTQSPTHLIKTRGQQATLRCSPISGHTSVYWYQQALGLGLQFLLWYDEGEERNRGNFPPRFSGRQFPNYSSELNVNALELEDSALYLCASSLLRGQGAGGQPQHFGDGTRLSIL.

The CDR3 DNA sequence: TGTGCCAGCAGCTTAGATAGCGGGGCACTCACCTACGAGCAGTACTTC. Its protein is CASSLDSGALTYEQYF. This rearrangement joins TRBV11-2 to TRBJ2-7; TRBD2 agrees at 8 bases. CDR3 size: 16 residues. Germline-derived CDR1 and CDR2 are SGHAT and FQNNGV. V gave up 0 bases and J gave up 2 bases; unmatched junction bases: 6.

The V gene is TRBV6-5, the J gene TRBJ1-4; 10 nucleotides line up with TRBD1. This CDR3 is 14 amino acids long. V dropped 4 bases and J dropped 10; count of bases not matched to a gene: 6. Germline-derived CDR1 and CDR2 are MNHEY and SVGAGI. CDR3 in amino acids: CASSWDRGAVKLFF. For the CDR3, the DNA is TGTGCCAGCAGTTGGGACAGGGGTGCCGTAAAACTGTTTTTT.

V usage is TRBV6-1 and J usage is TRBJ2-5; D possibly corresponds to TRBD1 (5 bases). Trimming shortened V by 10 bases and J by 14 bases, and 14 bases separated the two germline ends. CDR1 and CDR2 (germline): MNHNS, SASEGT. The CDR3 sequence is 9 residues long. The DNA of the CDR3 is TGTGCCACCTCCCTAGGACACTACTTC. It is translated as CATSLGHYF.

The table lists this clone with a few counts. The chain combines TRBV4-3 with TRBJ1-1; D remains ambiguous. Trimming removed 4 bases at V and 4 bases at J, with 10 bases between. The CDR3 totals 13 residues. Germline CDR1 is LGHNA and CDR2 is YSLEER. The DNA for the CDR3 is TGCGCCAGCAGCCCTCGACTGGGCACTGAAGCTTTCTTT. Translated: CASSPRLGTEAFF.